This is a list of T cell receptor beta chains from one sample in a study of vaccination and CD4 T cells after COVID-19. Which antigens these TCRs recognize remains unknown. TCRdb used MiXCR to reprocess the PCR reads, holding one entry per CDR3 protein. The sample carries about 15,000 distinct CDR3 sequences, approximately 53% recorded once. The starting material was CD4+ T cells from blood, cultured in vitro, obtained before SARS-CoV-2 vaccination. Receptors were obtained from a human donor who had recovered from COVID-19. Both conserved end residues are part of each CDR3. D genes are given only for firm matches. The size of a clone is reported for some rows only, either as once, few or many, or as a class for expanded clones.

CDR3 DNA	CDR3 protein	J gene	clone size	V gene	D gene
TGTGCCAGCAGCTTAGGGGTTCCCGTGGATGGCTACACCTTC	CASSLGVPVDGYTF	TRBJ1-2	.	TRBV7-9	.
TGTGCCATCAGTGACAGGGTTGCCCTTAGCAATCAGCCCCAGCATTTT	CAISDRVALSNQPQHF	TRBJ1-5	few	TRBV10-3	.
TGTGCCAGCAGACTCCCCCCGTTTTTCCAAGCTTTCTTT	CASRLPPFFQAFF	TRBJ1-1	few	TRBV7-2	.
TGCAGTGCTGAGGGGTACAGGGATACGCAGTATTTT	CSAEGYRDTQYF	TRBJ2-3	.	TRBV20-1	.
TGTGCCAGCAGTAGGGGGCGCCGGGAGACCCAGTACTTC	CASSRGRRETQYF	TRBJ2-5	few	TRBV6-1	TRBD1
TGTGCCAGCAGTGGGGCACGGGCGGGAGGCGCAGATACGCAGTATTTT	CASSGARAGGADTQYF	TRBJ2-3	.	TRBV28	TRBD2
TGTGCCAGCAGCCCTACCGCCAGCACAGATACGCAGTATTTT	CASSPTASTDTQYF	TRBJ2-3	.	TRBV7-8	.
TGTGCCAGCAGTGACGCGAGGGACGGGGAGCTGTTTTTT	CASSDARDGELFF	TRBJ2-2	.	TRBV6-4	.
TGCAGTGCTAGACCCGTGGGGGGCCGCAATCAGCCCCAGCATTTT	CSARPVGGRNQPQHF	TRBJ1-5	few	TRBV20-1	.
TGTGCCAGCAGTTTACTCGGTAGTGGCTCCTACAATGAGCAGTTCTTC	CASSLLGSGSYNEQFF	TRBJ2-1	.	TRBV27	.
TGTGCCAGCAGCTACAACAGGGTTAATGAGCAGTTCTTC	CASSYNRVNEQFF	TRBJ2-1	once	TRBV11-3	.
TGCAGTGCTAGAGATACAGCGGGAGTAAGCGAGCAGTACTTC	CSARDTAGVSEQYF	TRBJ2-7	.	TRBV20-1	TRBD2
TGTGCCAGCAGCTCCCTCCGGACAGGGTACTACGAGCAGTACTTC	CASSSLRTGYYEQYF	TRBJ2-7	.	TRBV7-9	TRBD1
TGTGCCACCAGCAGAGATCAAGAGACCCAGTACTTC	CATSRDQETQYF	TRBJ2-5	few	TRBV15	.
TGCAGTGCTAGTCCGGCCCAGAACACTGAAGCTTTCTTT	CSASPAQNTEAFF	TRBJ1-1	few	TRBV20-1	.
TGTGCCAGCAGTGACAGGCGGACCTACGAGCAGTACTTC	CASSDRRTYEQYF	TRBJ2-7	.	TRBV6-1	.
TGTGCCACCAGCAGAGGGGGGGCGGAAGAGACCCAGTACTTC	CATSRGGAEETQYF	TRBJ2-5	few	TRBV15	.
TGTGCCAGCACCACTAGTGCGGGGGGCATCATGAACACTGAAGCTTTCTTT	CASTTSAGGIMNTEAFF	TRBJ1-1	few	TRBV7-8	.
TGTGCCACCAGTGATACGGCCCCCTCGGAGGCGGTTGGAGAGACCCAGTACTTC	CATSDTAPSEAVGETQYF	TRBJ2-5	.	TRBV24-1	.
TGTGCCAGCAGTCCGCTCCGGCGTACTAGCGGGAGGATAGATACGCAGTATTTT	CASSPLRRTSGRIDTQYF	TRBJ2-3	.	TRBV28	TRBD2
TGCAGTGCTAGCCCCAGGGCAGATACGCAGTATTTT	CSASPRADTQYF	TRBJ2-3	.	TRBV20-1	.
TGTGCCAGCAGTTACGTAGCCAGCCAAGAGACCCAGTACTTC	CASSYVASQETQYF	TRBJ2-5	once	TRBV6-5	.
TGTGCCAGCAGAAGCTTGGACGGAGTCAATGAGCAGTTCTTC	CASRSLDGVNEQFF	TRBJ2-1	.	TRBV2	.
TGTGCCAGTAGTCCCCTCGGGGACAGGGGTACCTACGAGCAGTACTTC	CASSPLGDRGTYEQYF	TRBJ2-7	few	TRBV19	TRBD1
TGTGCCTGGAGTTTTACAGAAGAAGCTTTCTTT	CAWSFTEEAFF	TRBJ1-1	.	TRBV30	.
TGTGCCTGGAGTCCCGGACTAGCGCTGAGCACAGATACGCAGTATTTT	CAWSPGLALSTDTQYF	TRBJ2-3	.	TRBV30	TRBD2
TGCGCCAGCAGCCGTCTCCTCACAGGGGATGAGACCCAGTACTTC	CASSRLLTGDETQYF	TRBJ2-5	.	TRBV5-1	TRBD1
TGTGCCAGCAAGCCACGGGACCTTAATCAGCCCCAGCATTTT	CASKPRDLNQPQHF	TRBJ1-5	.	TRBV27	.
TGTGCCAGCAGTTTAGCCGGGGAAGGGAATCAGCCCCAGCATTTT	CASSLAGEGNQPQHF	TRBJ1-5	.	TRBV12-3/TRBV12-4	.
TGTGCCAGCAGACTACCGGGACAAGGAAACACCGGGGAGCTGTTTTTT	CASRLPGQGNTGELFF	TRBJ2-2	.	TRBV12-3/TRBV12-4	.
TGCAGTGCTAGGGATAATCGACAGACCGGGGAGCTGTTTTTT	CSARDNRQTGELFF	TRBJ2-2	.	TRBV20-1	.
TGTGCCAGCAGTCCGCCCGCAGGGCTCGGTCAGCCCCAGCATTTT	CASSPPAGLGQPQHF	TRBJ1-5	.	TRBV28	.